This paragraph covers one T cell receptor (beta chain) sequence. Germline assignment: CDR1 MNHEY and CDR2 SVGAGI. Trimming shortened V by 7 bases and J by 3 bases, and 12 bases separated the two germline ends. This CDR3 contains 13 residues. Study processing details: Amplifying reference gene primers gave estimates of nucleated cell counts. Only in-frame clones appear in the TCRdb table, and some are missing; sequencing was by immunoSEQ multiplex PCR. D and trimming come from the DNA, and the V and J calls and clone size come from that table. This sample has around 150,000 clones, with 70% to 85% found just once. The record originates from a study of blood T cell repertoires in COVID-19. Study overall: PBMCs, B-cell-depleted T cells, or T cells provided the cDNA or gDNA that made up the material.

The V and J genes are TRBV6-5 and TRBJ1-2; D may be TRBD1 (6 bases). This sequence originates from an elderly woman with acute or convalescent COVID-19. The sequenced sample was peripheral blood. Here the CDR3 DNA reads TGTGCCAGCAACCAGGCAGGGGACTATGGCTACACCTTC. Protein: CASNQAGDYGYTF.